This T cell receptor (beta chain) was recorded in a study of blood T cell repertoires in COVID-19 (dated by TCRdb to the early 2020s). Background for the entire study: Samples covering the acute and convalescent phases of COVID-19 were provided by collaborators in the United States, Italy and Spain. Nearly every sample came with metadata listing a de-identified subject ID, COVID-19 status, age in years and sex. Subjects who had been exposed to COVID-19, were actively infected with it, or had recovered from it provided the deeply sampled blood TCRbeta repertoires that made up the dataset. Samples came from the ongoing ImmuneRACE study (first 160 participants) plus 1,254 subjects from 6 global collaborators. The material from the prospective study consisted of cDNA or gDNA derived from T cells, B-cell-depleted T cells, or PBMCs. The repertoires were released in a freely available public database meant as a resource for research on the immune response to SARS-CoV-2. Where available, HLA class I and class II types were taken from metadata supplied by the sample provider and were not determined by assay-based typing. Here is what the overall study found, with its caveats: The amount of clinical and demographic metadata varied by source and participant and was provided uncurated.

As concerns this clone: Its antigen is currently not known. No much larger clone is present one base from it, and per-base qualities are unavailable.

Whole blood was collected in K2EDTA tubes by collaborating institutions according to the institutions' own protocols. For TCRbeta analysis, collaborators shipped samples as frozen whole blood, isolated PBMCs, or DNA extracted from either of those sample types. TCRbeta CDR3 regions were amplified from genomic DNA by means of the immunoSEQ Assay, a bias-controlled multiplex PCR. From the authors' description of their analysis: The number of nucleated cells in each sample was estimated by amplification of reference gene primers within the assay. To quantify the absolute abundance of each unique TCRbeta CDR3 rearrangement, sequence reads were collapsed and filtered. Productive Simpson clonality was computed per sample as the square root of Simpson's diversity index over productive rearrangements. In TCRdb, the immuneACCESS table is reduced to in-frame sequences with V and J assigned. These tables do not hold every clone; where another copy was compared, an unresolved V gene accounts for under half, and the others remain unexplained. V and J calls plus clone size are reproduced from that table; the DNA served to infer D and trimming. Counted in this sample were approximately 670,000 clones; about nine tenths of them appeared once. Roughly 0.25% of the sample rests with the top ten.

The sample comprised peripheral blood. The sequence was collected from a woman between 18 and 29 years old with acute or convalescent COVID-19.

The CDR3 reads as follows: CASSLATATYEQYF. The nucleotides read TGTGCCAGCAGCTTAGCCACAGCTACCTACGAGCAGTACTTC. The chain joins TRBV7-2 to TRBJ2-7; the D gene is not confidently resolved. Deletion took 0 bases off V and 2 bases off J, with a span of 8 bases between the germline ends. Reading from cysteine to phenylalanine, the CDR3 counts 14 amino acids. The entry retains the CDR3 DNA only, 42 bases that are in frame from base 1. CDR1 and CDR2, looked up from the germline V gene, are SGHTA and FQGNSA.